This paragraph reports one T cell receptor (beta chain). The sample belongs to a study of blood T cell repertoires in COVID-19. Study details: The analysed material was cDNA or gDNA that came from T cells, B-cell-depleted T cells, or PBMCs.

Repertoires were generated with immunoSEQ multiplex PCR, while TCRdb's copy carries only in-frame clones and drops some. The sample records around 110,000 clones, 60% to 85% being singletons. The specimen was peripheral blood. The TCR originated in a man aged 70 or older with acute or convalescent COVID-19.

The CDR3 sequence is CASSQDWQGREQYF. CDR3 DNA sequence: TGTGCCAGCAGCCAAGATTGGCAGGGCCGCGAGCAGTACTTC. The V gene is TRBV3-1 (or the pseudogene TRBV3-2), the J gene TRBJ2-7; possible D gene TRBD1, 5 bases. This CDR3 contains 14 residues. V lost 0 bases, J lost 6 bases, and 12 bases lay in between. CDR1 is LGHDT and CDR2 is YNNKEL in the germline V gene (reference sequence).